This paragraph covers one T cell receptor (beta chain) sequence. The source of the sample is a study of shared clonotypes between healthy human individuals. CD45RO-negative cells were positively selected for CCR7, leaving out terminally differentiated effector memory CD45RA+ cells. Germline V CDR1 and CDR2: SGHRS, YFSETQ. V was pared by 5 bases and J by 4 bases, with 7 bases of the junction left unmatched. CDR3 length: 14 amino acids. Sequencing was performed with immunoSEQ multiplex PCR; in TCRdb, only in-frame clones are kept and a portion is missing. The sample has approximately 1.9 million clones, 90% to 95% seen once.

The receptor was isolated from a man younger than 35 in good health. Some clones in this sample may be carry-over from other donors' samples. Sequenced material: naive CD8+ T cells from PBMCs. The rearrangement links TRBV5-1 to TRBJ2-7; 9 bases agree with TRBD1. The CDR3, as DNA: TGCGCCAGCAGGGCCGGGACAGGGCTATACGAGCAGTACTTC. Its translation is CASRAGTGLYEQYF.